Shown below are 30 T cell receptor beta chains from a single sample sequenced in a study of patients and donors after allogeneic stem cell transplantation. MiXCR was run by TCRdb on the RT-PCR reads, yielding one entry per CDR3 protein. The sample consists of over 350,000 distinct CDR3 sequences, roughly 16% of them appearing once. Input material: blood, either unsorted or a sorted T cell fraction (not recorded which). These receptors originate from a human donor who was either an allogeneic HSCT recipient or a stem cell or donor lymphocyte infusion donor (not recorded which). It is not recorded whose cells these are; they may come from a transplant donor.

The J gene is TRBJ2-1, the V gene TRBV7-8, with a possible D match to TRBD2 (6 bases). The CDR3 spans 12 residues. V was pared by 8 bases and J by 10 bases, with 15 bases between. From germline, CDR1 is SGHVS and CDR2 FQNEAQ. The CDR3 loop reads CASGLPGREQFF. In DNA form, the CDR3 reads TGTGCCAGCGGACTTCCTGGGAGGGAGCAGTTCTTC.

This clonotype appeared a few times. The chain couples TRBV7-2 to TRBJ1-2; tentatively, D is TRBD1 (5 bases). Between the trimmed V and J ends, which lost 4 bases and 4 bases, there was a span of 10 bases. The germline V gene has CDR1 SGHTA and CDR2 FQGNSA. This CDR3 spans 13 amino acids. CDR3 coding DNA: TGTGCCAGCAGCTCCCCCAGGGTCTATGGCTACACCTTC. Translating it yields CASSSPRVYGYTF.

The CDR3, as DNA: TGTGCCAGCAGTTTTAGACAGCTGAATGAAAAACTGTTTTTT. Its translation is CASSFRQLNEKLFF. The rearrangement links TRBV12-3 or TRBV12-4 to TRBJ1-4, with D possibly TRBD1 on 5 matching bases. CDR3 length equals 14 residues. Trimming shortened V by 3 bases and J by 5 bases, and 10 bases separated the two germline ends.

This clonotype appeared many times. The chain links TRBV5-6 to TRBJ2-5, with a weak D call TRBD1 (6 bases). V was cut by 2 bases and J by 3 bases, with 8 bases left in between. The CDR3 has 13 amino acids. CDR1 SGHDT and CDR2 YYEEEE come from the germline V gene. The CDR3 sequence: CASSFEGEETQYF. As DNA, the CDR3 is TGTGCCAGCAGCTTCGAGGGGGAAGAGACCCAGTACTTC.

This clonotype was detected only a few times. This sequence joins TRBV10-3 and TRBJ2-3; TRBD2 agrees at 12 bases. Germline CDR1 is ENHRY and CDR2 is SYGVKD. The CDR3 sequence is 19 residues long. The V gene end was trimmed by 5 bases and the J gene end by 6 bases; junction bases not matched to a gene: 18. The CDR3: CAISKGLAGITVGTDTQYF. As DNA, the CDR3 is TGTGCCATCAGTAAGGGACTAGCGGGTATTACCGTGGGGACCGATACGCAGTATTTT.

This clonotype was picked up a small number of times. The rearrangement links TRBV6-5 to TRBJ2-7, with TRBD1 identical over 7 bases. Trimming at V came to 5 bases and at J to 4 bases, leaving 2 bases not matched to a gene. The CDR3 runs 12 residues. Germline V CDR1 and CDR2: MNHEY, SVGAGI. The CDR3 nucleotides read TGTGCCAGCAGTGGGACAGCGTACGAGCAGTACTTC. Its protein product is CASSGTAYEQYF.

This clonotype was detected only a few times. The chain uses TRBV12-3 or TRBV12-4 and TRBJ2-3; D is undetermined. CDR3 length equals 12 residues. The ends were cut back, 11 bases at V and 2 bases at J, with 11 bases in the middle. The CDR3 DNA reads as TGTGCCTGGAGACAAATCACAGATACGCAGTATTTT. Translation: CAWRQITDTQYF.

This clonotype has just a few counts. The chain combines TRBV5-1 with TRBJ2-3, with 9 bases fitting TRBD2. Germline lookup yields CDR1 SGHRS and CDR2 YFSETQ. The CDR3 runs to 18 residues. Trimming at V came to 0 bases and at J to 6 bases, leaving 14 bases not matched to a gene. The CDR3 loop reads CASSLGAGGRAFIDTQYF. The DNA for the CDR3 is TGCGCCAGCAGCTTGGGAGCTGGCGGGAGGGCCTTCATTGATACGCAGTATTTT.

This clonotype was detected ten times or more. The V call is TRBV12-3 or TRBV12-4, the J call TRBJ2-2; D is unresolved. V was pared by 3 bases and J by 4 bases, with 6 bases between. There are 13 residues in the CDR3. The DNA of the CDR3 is TGTGCCAGCAGTTTTGGGATCACCGGGGAGCTGTTTTTT. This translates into CASSFGITGELFF.

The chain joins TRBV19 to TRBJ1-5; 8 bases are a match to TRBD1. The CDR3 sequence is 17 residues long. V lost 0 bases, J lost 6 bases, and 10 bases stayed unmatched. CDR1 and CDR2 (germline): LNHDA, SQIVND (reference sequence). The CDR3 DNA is TGTGCCAGTAGTATAGATCTCGGCAGGGGGCAGGGTCAGCCCCAGCATTTT. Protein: CASSIDLGRGQGQPQHF.

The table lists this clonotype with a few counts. CDR3 region: CASSQDGTGEQYF. CDR3 coding DNA: TGCGCCAGCAGCCAAGACGGAACGGGCGAGCAGTACTTC. The chain is built from TRBV4-3 and TRBJ2-7; D uncertain. V gave up 0 bases and J gave up 6 bases, with 9 bases separating them. Germline CDR1 reads LGHNA; CDR2 reads YSLEER. This CDR3 spans 13 amino acids.

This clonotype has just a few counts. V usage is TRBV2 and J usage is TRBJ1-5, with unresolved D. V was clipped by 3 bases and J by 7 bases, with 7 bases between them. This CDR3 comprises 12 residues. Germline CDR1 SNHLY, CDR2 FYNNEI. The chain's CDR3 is CASSERRQPQHF. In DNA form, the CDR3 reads TGTGCCAGCAGTGAGAGGCGGCAGCCCCAGCATTTT.

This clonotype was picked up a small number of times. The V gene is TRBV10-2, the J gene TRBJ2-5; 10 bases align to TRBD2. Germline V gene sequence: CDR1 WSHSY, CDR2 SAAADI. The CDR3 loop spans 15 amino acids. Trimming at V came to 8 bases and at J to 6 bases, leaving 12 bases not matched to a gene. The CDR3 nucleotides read TGCGCCAGCTCACCCCGCGCTAGCGGGAGTAAGACCCAGTACTTC. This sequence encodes CASSPRASGSKTQYF.

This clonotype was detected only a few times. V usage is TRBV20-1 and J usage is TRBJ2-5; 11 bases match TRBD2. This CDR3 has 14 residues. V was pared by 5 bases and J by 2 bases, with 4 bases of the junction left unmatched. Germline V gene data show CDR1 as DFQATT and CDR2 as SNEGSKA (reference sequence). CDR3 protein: CSAYSGGEQETQYF. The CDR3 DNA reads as TGCAGTGCTTATAGCGGGGGGGAGCAAGAGACCCAGTACTTC.

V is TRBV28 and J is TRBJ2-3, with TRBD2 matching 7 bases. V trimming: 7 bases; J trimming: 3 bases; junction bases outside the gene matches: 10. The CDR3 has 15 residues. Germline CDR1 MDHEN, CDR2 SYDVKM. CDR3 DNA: TGTGCCAGCATCATCCGGGGGGTGGGGACAGATACGCAGTATTTT. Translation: CASIIRGVGTDTQYF.

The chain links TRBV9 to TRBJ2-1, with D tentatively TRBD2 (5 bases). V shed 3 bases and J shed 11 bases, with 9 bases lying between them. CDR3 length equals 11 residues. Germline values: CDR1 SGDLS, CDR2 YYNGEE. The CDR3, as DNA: TGTGCCAGCAGCGCGGACTCACAGCAGTTCTTC. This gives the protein CASSADSQQFF.

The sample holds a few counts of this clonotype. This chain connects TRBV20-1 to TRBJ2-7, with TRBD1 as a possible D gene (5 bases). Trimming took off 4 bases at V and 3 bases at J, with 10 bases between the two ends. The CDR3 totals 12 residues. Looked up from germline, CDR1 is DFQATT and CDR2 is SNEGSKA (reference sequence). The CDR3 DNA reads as TGCAGTGCTACCGGACAACTCTACGAGCAGTACTTC. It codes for CSATGQLYEQYF.

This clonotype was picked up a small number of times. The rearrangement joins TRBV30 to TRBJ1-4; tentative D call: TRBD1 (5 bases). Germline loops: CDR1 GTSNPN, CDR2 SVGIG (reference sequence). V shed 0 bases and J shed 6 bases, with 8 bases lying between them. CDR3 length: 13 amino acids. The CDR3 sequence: CAWSVRQYEKLFF. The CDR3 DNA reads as TGTGCCTGGAGTGTACGACAGTATGAAAAACTGTTTTTT.

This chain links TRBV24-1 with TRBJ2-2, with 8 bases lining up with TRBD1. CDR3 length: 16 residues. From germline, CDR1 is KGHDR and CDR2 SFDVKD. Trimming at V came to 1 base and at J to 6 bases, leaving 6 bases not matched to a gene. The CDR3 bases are TGTGCCACCAGTGATTTTACCTCAGGGGGCTCCGGGGAGCTGTTTTTT. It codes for CATSDFTSGGSGELFF.

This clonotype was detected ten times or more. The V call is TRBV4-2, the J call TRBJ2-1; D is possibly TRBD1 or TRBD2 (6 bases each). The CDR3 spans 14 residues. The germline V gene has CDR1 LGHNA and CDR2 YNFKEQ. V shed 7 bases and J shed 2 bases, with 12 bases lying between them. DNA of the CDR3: TGTGCCAGCACCGCCGGGGGCGCCTACAATGAGCAGTTCTTC. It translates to CASTAGGAYNEQFF.

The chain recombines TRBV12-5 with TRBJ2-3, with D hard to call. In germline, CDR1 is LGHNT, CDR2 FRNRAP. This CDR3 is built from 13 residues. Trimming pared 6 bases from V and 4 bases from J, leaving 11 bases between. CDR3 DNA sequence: TGTGCTAGTGGCCACACCCGGTCAGATACGCAGTATTTT. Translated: CASGHTRSDTQYF.

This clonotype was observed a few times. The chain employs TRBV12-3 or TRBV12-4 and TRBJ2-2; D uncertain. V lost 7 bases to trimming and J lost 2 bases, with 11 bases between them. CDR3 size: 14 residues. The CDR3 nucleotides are TGTGCCAGCACTTTCGGCGCCAACACCGGGGAGCTGTTTTTT. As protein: CASTFGANTGELFF.

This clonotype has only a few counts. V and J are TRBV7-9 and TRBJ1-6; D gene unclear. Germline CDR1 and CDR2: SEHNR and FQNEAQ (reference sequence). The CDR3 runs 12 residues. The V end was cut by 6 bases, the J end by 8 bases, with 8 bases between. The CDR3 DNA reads TGTGCCAGCAGTGACCCTCATTCACCCCTCCACTTT. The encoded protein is CASSDPHSPLHF.

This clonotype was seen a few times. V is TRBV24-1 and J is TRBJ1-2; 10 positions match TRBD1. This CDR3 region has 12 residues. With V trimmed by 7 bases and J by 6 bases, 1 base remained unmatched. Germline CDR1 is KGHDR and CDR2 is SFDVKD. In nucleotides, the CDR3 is TGTGCCACCAGAGGGACAGGGGATGGCTACACCTTC. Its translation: CATRGTGDGYTF.

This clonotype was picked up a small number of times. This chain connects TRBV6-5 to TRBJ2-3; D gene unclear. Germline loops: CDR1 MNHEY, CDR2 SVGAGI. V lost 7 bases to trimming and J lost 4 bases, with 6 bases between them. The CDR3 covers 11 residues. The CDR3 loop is CASKTADTQYF. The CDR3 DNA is TGTGCCAGCAAAACGGCAGATACGCAGTATTTT.

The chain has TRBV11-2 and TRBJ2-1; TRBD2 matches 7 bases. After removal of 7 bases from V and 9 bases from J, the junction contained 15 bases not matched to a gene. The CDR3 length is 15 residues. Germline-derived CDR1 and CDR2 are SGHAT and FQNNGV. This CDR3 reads CASTLRLVGEGEQFF. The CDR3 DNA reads TGTGCCAGCACCCTACGATTGGTAGGGGAGGGTGAGCAGTTCTTC.

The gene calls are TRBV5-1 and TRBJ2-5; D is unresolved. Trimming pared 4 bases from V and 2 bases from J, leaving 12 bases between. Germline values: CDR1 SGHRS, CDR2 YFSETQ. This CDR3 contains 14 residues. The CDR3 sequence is CASSQKLGQETQYF. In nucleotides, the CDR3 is TGCGCCAGCAGCCAAAAACTGGGACAAGAGACCCAGTACTTC.

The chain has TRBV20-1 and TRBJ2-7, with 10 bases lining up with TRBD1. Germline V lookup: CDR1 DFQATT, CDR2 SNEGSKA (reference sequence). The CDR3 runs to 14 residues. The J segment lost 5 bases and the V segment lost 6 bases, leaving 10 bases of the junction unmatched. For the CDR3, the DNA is TGCAGTGCCGCTGGGACAGGGGCCGTCCACGAGCAGTACTTC. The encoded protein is CSAAGTGAVHEQYF.

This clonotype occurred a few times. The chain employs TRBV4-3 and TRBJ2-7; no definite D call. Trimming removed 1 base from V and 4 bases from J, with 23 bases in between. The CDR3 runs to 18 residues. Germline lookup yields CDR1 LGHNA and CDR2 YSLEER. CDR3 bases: TGCGCCAGCAGCCAAGTTACGCGACGAAATTCCCCCGCTTACGAGCAGTACTTC. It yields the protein CASSQVTRRNSPAYEQYF.

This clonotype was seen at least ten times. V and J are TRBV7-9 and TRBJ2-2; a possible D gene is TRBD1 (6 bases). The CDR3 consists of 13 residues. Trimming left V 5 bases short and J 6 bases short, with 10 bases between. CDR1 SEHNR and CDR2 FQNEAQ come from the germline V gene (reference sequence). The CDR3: CASSRDRSGELFF. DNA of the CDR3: TGTGCCAGCAGCCGAGACAGGTCCGGGGAGCTGTTTTTT.